This TCR beta chain is drawn from a study of cytomegalovirus exposure and HLA in healthy donors (dated by TCRdb to about 2017). For context, the study as a whole: An earlier analysis of under 600 of the donors reported about 250 Gb of sequence data and roughly 100 million unique TCR beta sequences from 150 million to 200 million T cells. Roughly 300 gigabases of sequencing data and tens of millions of unique TCR sequences were included in an early release covering around 650 HLA-typed donors. The genetic ancestry cluster associated with self-reported Caucasian donors included over 80% of the 398 genotyped donors. The study aimed to test whether cataloging public T cell receptors could reveal signatures of past pathogen exposure. The T cell repertoires of roughly 660 subjects were profiled by immunosequencing and related to cytomegalovirus serostatus. In addition to the first cohort of around 670 subjects, a separate validation cohort of approximately 110 different subjects was used. High-throughput TCR immunosequencing, statistical association of individual TCRs with disease status, and machine learning were combined to predict cytomegalovirus infection status. To study patterns of TCR occurrence, a later analysis re-analyzed previously published TCR beta repertoires from 500 to 850 donors and added high-resolution HLA genotyping. The later analysis used no new phenotypic data to find candidate immune exposures, relying instead on TCR beta sequences and their occurrence across donors. An earlier analysis of 587 of the donors applied high-throughput TCR beta sequencing to assess whether each TCR beta V gene segment acted as functional or pseudogenic. Alongside the repertoire data, information on donor age, sex, ethnicity and CMV serostatus was compiled. A later genetic analysis took genome-wide SNP genotypes for about three fifths of the roughly 670 donors and used that subset as a discovery cohort. Every discovery cohort repertoire had been produced on one sequencing platform. Both class I and class II loci were covered by HLA typing, at four-digit resolution. The number of typed donors differed by locus: roughly 629-640 for A, B, C, DRB1 and DQB1; approximately 520 for DQA1; approximately 600 for DPA1; and around 490 for DPB1. Five DR-DQ haplotypes were handled as single units for association and clustering because linkage in the cohort was strong. Among 300 to 450 genotyped donors of the cohort, an average of around 240,000 unique TCR beta nucleotide sequences were sequenced per donor, roughly 20% of them non-productive.

Trimming accounts for 5 bases at V and 4 bases at J, while the number of junction bases matched to no gene is 14. The germline V gene yields SGHTA for CDR1 and FQGTGA for CDR2. The CDR3 spans 17 residues, from the cysteine through the phenylalanine. Only the CDR3 region is kept as DNA, spanning 51 bases read in frame from base 1. The cohort comprised some 680 healthy bone marrow donors. All cohort members were sampled while nominally healthy, although unrecorded immune exposures were likely present. The donor was CMV seropositive and was included in the group of about 290 seropositive cohort members. Each donor provided a peripheral blood sample, and peripheral blood mononuclear cells were used for TCR beta sequencing. The Qiagen DNeasy Blood Extraction Kit was used to extract genomic DNA from the blood cell samples. On the study overall, not on this receptor specifically: This cohort had only TCR beta chains sequenced, and the lack of alpha or paired-chain data limited which features could be detected. In a later genetic analysis, a missense DCLRE1C variant was associated with V-gene and J-gene trimming of TCR beta chains, and the association was replicated in an independent cohort. A further reported finding was that TCR beta sequences accurately predicted the HLA-A and HLA-B alleles for most subjects in the first cohort. About 17 rarely observed V segments, including chromosome 9 orphons, were excluded from the earlier analysis of some 590 of the donors because counts were too low. A later analysis associated about 17,000 TCR beta sequences with specific HLA alleles at a false discovery rate of 0.05. It was suggested by the authors that the approach could potentially be generalized to other disease states and immunological phenotypes. Correlated functional status among segregating V segments might be attributable to linkage disequilibrium, but an unknown experimental factor could not be ruled out. A later genetic analysis reported fewer N-insertions in productive TCRs among donors in an Asian-associated ancestry cluster than the roughly 670-donor mean. Because some donors lacked HLA typing at each locus, the association tests relied only on the typed subset. Some IMGT-functional V segments, including TRBV6-2 and TRBV6-3, could not be told apart with the 87-base-pair reads, so those segments were excluded. The study listed 150 to 200 TCR beta chains as associated with cytomegalovirus. In an earlier analysis of 500 to 650 of the donors, most TCR beta V segments appeared in productive rearrangements about 90% or about 30% of the time, broadly matching IMGT annotations. When HLA alleles, especially DR and DQ, strongly co-occurred, attributing TCR associations to individual alleles was difficult. Most TCR sequences were observed very rarely across donors, whereas some public TCRs were present in many individuals. For the cohort, immune exposure information was limited to CMV serostatus. In a later analysis, HLA-associated TCR beta chains were found to be more clonally expanded and to have lower generation probabilities than equally common non-associated chains. In a later analysis, several top co-occurrence clusters were reported to appear linked to parvovirus B19, influenza, CMV and Epstein-Barr virus. In vitro tests confirmed that a few of the cytomegalovirus-associated TCR beta chains recognize cytomegalovirus antigens. Roughly uniform sequencing depth across donors was assumed in presence/absence analyses, although this assumption may not hold. A cluster of highly shared sequence variants was judged likely to be a technical artifact of the sequencing pipeline. A later analysis found that most CMV-associated TCR beta chains appeared HLA-restricted, with HLA associations seemingly driven largely by CMV exposure. A later analysis found that TCR association rates varied across HLA loci, with DRB1 alleles showing the most associated TCRs and HLA-C alleles the fewest. In both the original and validation cohorts, the classifier was reported to diagnose cytomegalovirus status with high specificity and sensitivity.

Library prep was done by the immunoSEQ multiplex PCR assay. For the multiplex PCR, a mixture combining 60 forward primers for TCR Vbeta segments and 13 reverse primers for TCR Jbeta segments was used. Amplification of the CDR3 region of rearranged TCR beta genes was performed with a multiplex PCR assay on genomic DNA. Amplified TCR beta libraries were sequenced as 87-base-pair reads on the Illumina HiSeq System. The authors' analysis ran thus. Across the roughly 600 repertoires, a later analysis counted tens of millions of unique TCR beta chains, roughly 11 million of which were shared by at least two donors. To remove PCR and sequencing errors, raw reads were error-corrected and collapsed into unique sequences using a nearest-neighbor algorithm that merged closely related sequences. V, D and J gene segments were assigned by aligning CDR3 sequences to IMGT reference sequences. For a sequence to be retained, a match of at least six nucleotides was required to both a V gene segment and a J gene segment. A rearrangement was called productive if the CDR3 had no stop codons and remained in frame with V and J, and every other rearrangement was called non-productive. CDR3 was defined by IMGT convention, running from the second conserved V-encoded cysteine to the conserved J-encoded phenylalanine. The earlier analysis of 587 of the donors excluded sequences that lacked an unambiguous match to a single V gene segment. In an earlier analysis of some 590 of the donors, a V segment was called functional when productive rearrangements were above 56.7%, and segregating when the standard deviation between donors exceeded 5%. A statistical classification framework was built for diagnosing cytomegalovirus status from the catalog of TCR beta chain sequences. In a later analysis, V and J genes were assigned by comparing TCR nucleotide sequences against IMGT/GENE-DB human TR gene sequences. Using the TCRdist pipeline, a later analysis assigned CDR3 sequences along with most-parsimonious VDJ recombination scenarios. A later analysis defined each TCR beta chain by its CDR3 amino acid sequence plus V-gene family, and excluded reads lacking a unique V-gene family. A later analysis removed 500 to 650 highly shared, low-generation-probability nucleotide sequences to deal with suspected cross-contamination and a sequencing artifact. In a later analysis, a clonal expansion index for each public chain was calculated from normalized within-repertoire ranks of inferred template counts. A later analysis computed generation probabilities with a VDJ recombination model fitted to out-of-frame rearrangements, and checked the results against IGoR. In a later analysis, TCR-TCR, TCR-HLA and TCR-CMV co-occurrence was scored with hypergeometric tests, and a repertoire-size bias correction was applied to TCR pairs. A later analysis estimated false discovery rates by permuting HLA or CMV assignments 20 times. In a later analysis, co-occurring TCRs were grouped using DBSCAN, with TCRdist sequence similarity added in when clustering inside HLA-allele-positive subsets. Repertoires with fewer than 30,000 or more than 120,000 public chains, plus five repertoires with anomalous nucleotide sharing, were excluded from co-occurrence clustering. This immuneACCESS table, as held by TCRdb, lists in-frame sequences with V and J called but not all clones. Of the missing ones, under half trace to an unresolved V gene in checked studies; the others have no known cause. V and J calls and clone size are those listed in that table; D and trimming were worked out from the DNA. Here the sample has 130,000 or so clones; roughly 70% occur a single time. Jointly, the top ten make up around 2.1% of the sample.

This clone was seen only once. The clone's antigen remains unknown. No base quality information exists; no much larger clone differs at one position. The chain uses TRBV7-3 and TRBJ2-5; 9 central bases correspond to TRBD1. This TCR was recovered from a woman between 35 and 50 years old in good health and CMV-seropositive. Sequencing was carried out using PBMCs. CDR3 reads: CASSQLEFGTGLETQYF. The sequence in DNA is TGTGCCAGCAGCCAATTAGAATTTGGGACAGGGCTAGAGACCCAGTACTTC.